The sample holds one count of the clone carrying this T cell receptor (beta chain). Its antigen is not identified. The CDR3 runs 14 residues. Trimming left V 4 bases short and J 5 bases short, with 14 bases between. Germline values: CDR1 MDHEN, CDR2 SYDVKM. These data come from a study of graft-versus-host responses after intestinal transplantation. Study-level results: GvH clones were found in recipient marrow; some appeared first in ileum or blood.

TCRdb's table, derived via immunoSEQ multiplex PCR, lists solely in-frame clones and lacks some. The table has about 130,000 clones, over 90% seen once. The sequences come from unstimulated CD4+ T cells sorted from spleen or lymph node cells, collected before intestinal transplant. The TCR sequence derives from a human donor who received an intestinal transplant. This sequence joins TRBV28 and TRBJ2-5, with D hard to call. Here the CDR3 reads CASSSVRPVETQYF. In nucleotides, the CDR3 is TGTGCCAGCAGTTCCGTGAGACCGGTGGAGACCCAGTACTTC.